This TCR beta chain appears in the sequencing data of a study of CD8+ T cells in alopecia areata. RNA extraction and reverse transcription yielded cDNA as sequencing template. Libraries were prepared by immunoSEQ multiplex PCR; TCRdb keeps only in-frame clonotypes and omits some of them. The table has 200,000 to 250,000 clones, approximately 61% seen once. The CDR3 contains 11 residues. The ends were cut back, 5 bases at V and 1 base at J, with 5 bases in the middle. CDR1 and CDR2 from the germline V gene are SQVTM and ANQGSEA. The rearrangement joins TRBV29-1 to TRBJ1-1; D not certain. This TCR was sampled from a human donor with alopecia areata. The starting material was CD4+ T cells sorted from blood, obtained at week 0. The CDR3 is CSVRSNTEAFF. In DNA form, the CDR3 reads TGCAGCGTTCGGTCGAACACTGAAGCTTTCTTT.